Presented here are 28 T cell receptor beta chains from one specimen sequenced in a study of T cell responses to AZD1222 COVID-19 vaccine. Method: immunoSEQ multiplex PCR; TCRdb's copy keeps in-frame clones and lacks some. Found here are around 160,000 clones, 91% of them singletons; the top ten hold 4% to 6%. The sequences come from peripheral blood, collected on day 0 of AZD1222 vaccination. All receptors derive from an adult in good health.

This chain uses TRBV2 with TRBJ1-1; D is uncertain. The CDR3 is 14 amino acids. Trimming took off 11 bases at V and 7 bases at J, with 23 bases between the two ends. In germline, CDR1 is SNHLY, CDR2 FYNNEI. CDR3 in DNA: TGTGCCCTCCAGCAAGCCCGGGTTCGTGGTGAAGCTTTCTTT. This sequence encodes CALQQARVRGEAFF.

This clone was detected once. This chain joins TRBV6-2 or TRBV6-3 and TRBJ2-7; possible D gene TRBD1, 6 bases. V dropped 0 bases and J dropped 4 bases, with 13 bases sitting between them. Germline V gene lookup returns CDR1 MNHEY and CDR2 SVGEGT. The CDR3 sequence is 15 residues long. The CDR3 reads CASSYSPGASYEQYF. CDR3 nucleotide sequence: TGTGCCAGCAGTTACTCACCAGGGGCAAGTTACGAGCAGTACTTC.

This rearrangement joins TRBV28 to TRBJ1-2, with D unresolved. The CDR3 consists of 14 residues. The V gene lost 3 bases and the J gene lost 4 bases, with 12 bases spanning the gap. CDR1 and CDR2 (germline): MDHEN, SYDVKM. CDR3 amino acids: CASSFGRSPYGYTF. CDR3 sequence (DNA): TGTGCCAGCAGTTTTGGGCGGAGTCCCTATGGCTACACCTTC.

This clone was picked up one time. A junction end diverges from the germline sequence, so it may reflect a read error. The rearrangement joins TRBV19 to TRBJ1-1, with TRBD1 identical over 12 bases. Germline CDR1 and CDR2: LNHDA and SQIVND (reference sequence). The CDR3 is made up of 17 amino acids. The CDR3 spells CATDTGTGGPRNAEAFF. The CDR3 DNA reads TGTGCCACCGACACCGGGACAGGGGGCCCGCGGAACGCTGAAGCTTTCTTT.

The chain is built from TRBV9 and TRBJ1-1; D is undetermined. This CDR3 comprises 13 residues. Trimming stripped 4 bases from V and 6 bases from J, with 13 bases between. Germline V CDR1 and CDR2: SGDLS, YYNGEE. The CDR3 reads CASSPHSAAEAFF. In DNA form, the CDR3 reads TGTGCCAGCAGCCCACATTCAGCTGCTGAAGCTTTCTTT.

The J gene is TRBJ1-1, the V gene TRBV19; no reliable D call. The V end was cut by 5 bases, the J end by 2 bases, with 9 bases between. The CDR3 runs to 13 residues. Germline CDR1 reads LNHDA; CDR2 reads SQIVND (reference sequence). CDR3: CASSASRNTEAFF. The CDR3 DNA sequence: TGTGCCAGTAGTGCTTCTCGAAACACTGAAGCTTTCTTT.

The V gene is TRBV12-5, the J gene TRBJ1-1; 9 bases are a match to TRBD1. Germline V gene sequence: CDR1 LGHNT, CDR2 FRNRAP. V was clipped by 8 bases and J by 11 bases; unmatched bases: 6. The CDR3 has 11 amino acids. CDR3 in amino acids: CASSVGTGAFF. The CDR3 DNA sequence: TGTGCTAGTTCCGTAGGGACAGGGGCTTTCTTT.

The V call is TRBV9, the J call TRBJ2-4, with D possibly matching TRBD2 (5 bases). The CDR3 is 14 amino acids. Germline CDR1 is SGDLS and CDR2 is YYNGEE. Deletions cut 5 bases from V and 8 bases from J, with 17 bases between. CDR3 loop: CASSPTPLRDIQYF. The CDR3 region has the DNA TGTGCCAGCAGTCCCACCCCATTGCGGGACATTCAGTACTTC.

The J gene is TRBJ2-7, the V gene TRBV11-2, with D tentatively TRBD1 (5 bases). The CDR3 is made up of 14 amino acids. Per the germline V gene, CDR1 is SGHAT and CDR2 is FQNNGV. The V gene lost 5 bases and the J gene lost 0 bases, with 11 bases spanning the gap. The DNA of the CDR3 is TGTGCCAGCAGCCCCGGACATAGCTCCTACGAGCAGTACTTC. It codes for CASSPGHSSYEQYF.

This clone was observed a handful of times. This chain joins TRBV11-2 and TRBJ2-2, with D possibly matching TRBD2 (7 bases). This CDR3 is built from 16 residues. Looked up from germline, CDR1 is SGHAT and CDR2 is FQNNGV. The V gene lost 5 bases and the J gene lost 2 bases, with 15 bases spanning the gap. Here the CDR3 DNA reads TGTGCCAGCAGCCTCCGGGGGGCTAAAAACACCGGGGAGCTGTTTTTT. It codes for CASSLRGAKNTGELFF.

The sample holds one count of this clone. V usage is TRBV28 and J usage is TRBJ1-3, with D possibly matching TRBD1 (5 bases). V was pared by 6 bases and J by 2 bases, with 8 bases between. The CDR3 spans 13 residues. Germline-derived CDR1 and CDR2 are MDHEN and SYDVKM. The CDR3 DNA reads as TGTGCCAGCAGGCAGGGCGCTGGAAACACCATATATTTT. This translates into CASRQGAGNTIYF.

The table lists this clone with a few counts. V gene TRBV24-1 combines with J gene TRBJ1-2; no definite D call. CDR1 and CDR2 (germline): KGHDR, SFDVKD. Trimming removed 10 bases from V and 8 bases from J, with 16 bases in between. The CDR3 sequence is 12 residues long. CDR3 DNA: TGTGCCACTTGTGGGCCCCTATGGGGCTACACCTTC. Residues: CATCGPLWGYTF.

This rearrangement joins TRBV5-1 to TRBJ2-1, with D perhaps matching TRBD2 (7 bases). This CDR3 is built from 17 residues. Trimming took 4 bases from V and 4 from J, leaving 21 bases between them. The V gene's germline CDR1 is SGHRS and CDR2 YFSETQ. The CDR3 loop is CASSPRGREYVYNEQFF. Written as DNA, the CDR3 is TGCGCCAGCAGCCCACGGGGGCGGGAGTATGTTTACAATGAGCAGTTCTTC.

The rearrangement uses TRBV4-2 and TRBJ2-3; D is ambiguous. Germline CDR1 reads LGHNA; CDR2 reads YNFKEQ. Trimming removed 1 base at V and 6 bases at J, with 5 bases between. The CDR3 has 12 amino acids. This chain's CDR3 is CASSQVSDTQYF. CDR3 DNA sequence: TGTGCCAGCAGCCAAGTATCGGATACGCAGTATTTT.

The chain has TRBV6-2 or TRBV6-3 and TRBJ1-4, with D maybe TRBD1 (6 bases). Germline loops: CDR1 MNHEY, CDR2 SVGEGT. Trimming stripped 6 bases from V and 2 bases from J, with 19 bases between. CDR3 size: 17 residues. The CDR3 coding sequence is TGTGCCAGCAGCCGGGGGGCCACGGGACCTACTAATGAAAAACTGTTTTTT. Translation: CASSRGATGPTNEKLFF.

The chain combines TRBV24-1 with TRBJ1-2; D remains ambiguous. This CDR3 comprises 12 residues. The germline CDR1 and CDR2 sequences are KGHDR and SFDVKD. Deletions cut 7 bases from V and 11 bases from J, with 16 bases between. CDR3 bases: TGTGCCACCAGCCCCAGCAAAGACCTTTACACCTTC. Encoded protein: CATSPSKDLYTF.

This chain links TRBV28 with TRBJ2-2; D possibly uses TRBD1 or TRBD2 (6 bases each). The CDR3 totals 15 residues. Germline V gives CDR1 MDHEN, CDR2 SYDVKM. Trimming took 3 bases from V and 1 from J, leaving 9 bases between them. The CDR3 coding sequence is TGTGCCAGCAGTTTGGGGGGCCGGAACACCGGGGAGCTGTTTTTT. This encodes CASSLGGRNTGELFF.

This clone is a singleton in its sample. The rearrangement joins TRBV27 to TRBJ1-1; D perhaps matches TRBD1 (6 bases). V lost 3 bases and J 3 bases, leaving 17 bases between the germline ends. This CDR3 comprises 16 residues. From germline, CDR1 is MNHEY and CDR2 SMNVEV (reference sequence). In DNA, the CDR3 is TGTGCCAGCAGTTTGCCTTTCTCAGGGGTGCACACTGAAGCTTTCTTT. It specifies CASSLPFSGVHTEAFF.

The genes are TRBV20-1 and TRBJ2-3; D unresolved. This CDR3 contains 11 residues. The germline V and J ends were trimmed by 3 bases and 5 bases, with 6 bases remaining between them. Germline-derived CDR1 and CDR2 are DFQATT and SNEGSKA (reference sequence). The CDR3 sequence is CSASVGDTQYF. For the CDR3, the DNA is TGCAGTGCTAGTGTAGGAGATACGCAGTATTTT.

The rearrangement links TRBV11-3 to TRBJ2-3, with D unresolved. The CDR3 consists of 13 residues. Germline assignment: CDR1 SGHNT and CDR2 YENEEA. V was cut by 5 bases and J by 7 bases, with 13 bases left in between. CDR3 DNA sequence: TGTGCCAGCAGCGAATCCCAGCCTTATACGCAGTATTTT. It is translated as CASSESQPYTQYF.

The V gene is TRBV10-3, the J gene TRBJ2-1; perhaps TRBD1 as D (5 bases). The germline gives CDR1 ENHRY, CDR2 SYGVKD. This CDR3 region has 15 residues. The germline V and J ends were trimmed by 2 bases and 7 bases, with 15 bases remaining between them. The CDR3, as DNA: TGTGCCATCAGTGAGGAAGGGGTGAGTCGGAATGAGCAGTTCTTC. Residues: CAISEEGVSRNEQFF.

The V call is TRBV5-4, the J call TRBJ2-1, with D unresolved. This CDR3 comprises 12 residues. V lost 0 bases and J 5 bases, leaving 3 bases between the germline ends. CDR1 SGHNT and CDR2 YYREEE come from the germline V gene (reference sequence). CDR3 sequence (DNA): TGTGCCAGCAGCTTGGAACACAATGAGCAGTTCTTC. Protein sequence: CASSLEHNEQFF.

The chain has TRBV9 and TRBJ2-3; D possibly corresponds to TRBD2 (6 bases). V lost 4 bases to trimming and J lost 0 bases, with 15 bases between them. CDR1 and CDR2 (germline): SGDLS, YYNGEE. The CDR3 has 16 residues. CDR3 amino acids: CASSPTSRPSTDTQYF. The CDR3 DNA sequence: TGTGCCAGCAGCCCTACTAGCAGACCCAGCACAGATACGCAGTATTTT.

This sequence joins TRBV18 and TRBJ2-7; D is possibly TRBD1 (6 bases). Germline V gene lookup returns CDR1 KGHSH and CDR2 LQKENI. V shed 4 bases and J shed 4 bases, with 11 bases lying between them. This CDR3 has 13 amino acids. DNA of the CDR3: TGTGCCAGCTCACAGGGGGATAGGTACGAGCAGTACTTC. This sequence encodes CASSQGDRYEQYF.

The rearrangement joins TRBV7-2 to TRBJ2-2; D remains ambiguous. Germline V gives CDR1 SGHTA, CDR2 FQGNSA. The ends were cut back, 0 bases at V and 7 bases at J, with 6 bases in the middle. This CDR3 has 13 amino acids. The DNA for the CDR3 is TGTGCCAGCAGCTTAGCTAGCAACGGGGAGCTGTTTTTT. This sequence encodes CASSLASNGELFF.

The chain couples TRBV5-1 to TRBJ2-7; possibly TRBD1 for D (5 bases). The germline CDR1 and CDR2 sequences are SGHRS and YFSETQ. This CDR3 is built from 15 residues. V lost 0 bases and J lost 3, with 13 bases in between. The CDR3: CASSLAHDSHYEQYF. CDR3 bases: TGCGCCAGCAGCTTGGCACACGACAGTCACTACGAGCAGTACTTC.

CDR3 residues: CAIRSENIQYF. The CDR3 DNA is TGTGCCATCCGGTCGGAGAACATTCAGTACTTC. This sequence joins TRBV7-2 and TRBJ2-4; D gene ambiguous. Germline V CDR1 and CDR2: SGHTA, FQGNSA. The V end lost 10 bases, the J end lost 7 bases, and 11 bases lay between the germline ends. The CDR3 has 11 residues.

The chain employs TRBV29-1 and TRBJ1-1, with TRBD1 identical over 8 bases. V lost 3 bases to trimming and J lost 7 bases; unmatched junction nucleotides: 7. Germline loops: CDR1 SQVTM, CDR2 ANQGSEA. The CDR3 extends over 13 amino acids. The CDR3 DNA sequence: TGCAGCGTTGACGGACAGGGTGTTGGTGAAGCTTTCTTT. Its protein product is CSVDGQGVGEAFF.